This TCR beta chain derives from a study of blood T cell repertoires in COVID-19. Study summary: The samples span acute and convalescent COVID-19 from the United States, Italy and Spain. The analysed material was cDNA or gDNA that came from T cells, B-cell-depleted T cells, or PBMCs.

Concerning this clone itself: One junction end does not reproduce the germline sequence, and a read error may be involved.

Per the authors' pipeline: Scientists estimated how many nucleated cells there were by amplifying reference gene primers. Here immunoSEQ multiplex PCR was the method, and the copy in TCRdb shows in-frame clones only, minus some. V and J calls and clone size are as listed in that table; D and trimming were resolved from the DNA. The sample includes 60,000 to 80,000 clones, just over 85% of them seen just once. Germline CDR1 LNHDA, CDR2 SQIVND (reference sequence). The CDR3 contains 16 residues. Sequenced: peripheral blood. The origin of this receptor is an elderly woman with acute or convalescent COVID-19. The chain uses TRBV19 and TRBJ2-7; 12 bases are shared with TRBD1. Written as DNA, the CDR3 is TGTGCCAGCGCCGACCTAGGGGGACAGGGGGCACGGTTAGTGCACTTC. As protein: CASADLGGQGARLVHF. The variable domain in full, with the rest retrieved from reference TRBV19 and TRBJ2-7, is DGGITQSPKYLFRKEGQNVTLSCEQNLNHDAMYWYRQDPGQGLRLIYYSQIVNDFQKGDIAEGYSVSREKKESFPLTVTSAQKNPTAFYLCASADLGGQGARLVHFGPGTRLTVT.